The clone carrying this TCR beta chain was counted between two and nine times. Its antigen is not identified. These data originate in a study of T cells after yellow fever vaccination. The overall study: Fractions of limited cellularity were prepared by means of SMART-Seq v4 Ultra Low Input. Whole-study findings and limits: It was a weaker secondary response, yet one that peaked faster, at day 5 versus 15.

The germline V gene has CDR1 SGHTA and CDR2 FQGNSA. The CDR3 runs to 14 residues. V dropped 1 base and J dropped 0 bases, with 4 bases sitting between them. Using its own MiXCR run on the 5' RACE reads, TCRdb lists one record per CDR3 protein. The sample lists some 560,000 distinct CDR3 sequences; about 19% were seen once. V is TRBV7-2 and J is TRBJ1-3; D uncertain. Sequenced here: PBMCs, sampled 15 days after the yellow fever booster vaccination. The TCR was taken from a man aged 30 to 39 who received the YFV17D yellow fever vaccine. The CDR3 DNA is TGTGCCAGCAGCTTAGGACGCTCTGGAAACACCATATATTTT. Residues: CASSLGRSGNTIYF.